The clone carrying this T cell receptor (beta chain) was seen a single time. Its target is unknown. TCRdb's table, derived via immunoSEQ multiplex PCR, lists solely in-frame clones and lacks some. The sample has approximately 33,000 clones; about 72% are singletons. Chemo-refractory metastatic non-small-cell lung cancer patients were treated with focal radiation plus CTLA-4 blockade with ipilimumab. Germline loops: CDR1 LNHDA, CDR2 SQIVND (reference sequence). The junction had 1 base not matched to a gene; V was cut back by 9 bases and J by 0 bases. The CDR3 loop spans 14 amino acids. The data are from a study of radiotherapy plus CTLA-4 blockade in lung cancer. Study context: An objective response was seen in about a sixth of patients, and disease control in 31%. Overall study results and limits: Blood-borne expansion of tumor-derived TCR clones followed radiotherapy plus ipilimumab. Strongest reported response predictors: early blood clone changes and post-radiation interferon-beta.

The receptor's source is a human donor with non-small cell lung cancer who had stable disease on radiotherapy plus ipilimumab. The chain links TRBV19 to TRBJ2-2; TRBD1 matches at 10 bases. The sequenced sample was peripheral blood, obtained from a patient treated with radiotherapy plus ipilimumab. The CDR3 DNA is TGTGCCAGCGGGACAGGGGCGAACACCGGGGAGCTGTTTTTT. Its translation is CASGTGANTGELFF. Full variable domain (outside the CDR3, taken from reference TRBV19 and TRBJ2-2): DGGITQSPKYLFRKEGQNVTLSCEQNLNHDAMYWYRQDPGQGLRLIYYSQIVNDFQKGDIAEGYSVSREKKESFPLTVTSAQKNPTAFYLCASGTGANTGELFFGEGSRLTVL.